This T cell receptor (beta chain) was obtained from a study of a mutant IDH1 vaccine in newly diagnosed glioma. At the level of the study: Before enrollment, patients got radiotherapy alone, temozolomide alone, or mostly the combination.

Generated by immunoSEQ multiplex PCR, the TCRdb table keeps only in-frame clones and is missing some. Of around 60,000 clones in the sample, around 83% were seen once. A word on this clone: What it recognizes is unknown.

Time point denoted: week 47, end of study. Doses consisted of 300 ug of mutant IDH1 20-mer peptide each, paired with topical imiquimod. The CDR3 has 13 residues. V lost 1 base to trimming and J lost 4 bases, with 6 bases between them. CDR1 and CDR2 (germline): LNHDA, SQIVND (reference sequence). The material sequenced was PBMCs, taken from a glioma patient whose treatment included an IDH1 peptide vaccine. The V call is TRBV19, the J call TRBJ2-3; the D is unclear. This TCR was recovered from a man younger than 45 with glioma. The CDR3 spells CASSIVAADTQYF. CDR3 DNA sequence: TGTGCCAGTAGTATAGTCGCGGCAGATACGCAGTATTTT.